Each of the 20 T cell receptor beta chains below was sequenced from the same sample in a study of radiation and T cells in renal cell carcinoma. Documented time point: baseline pretreatment blood. The treatment: 15 Gy SBRT to primary tumor, nephrectomy 4 weeks later. Produced via immunoSEQ multiplex PCR; TCRdb's table is partial and in-frame only. The sample shows 140,000 to 150,000 clones, 88% of them seen only once. Specimen: blood, collected from a patient whose treatment included radiotherapy and nephrectomy. The receptors shown here come from a woman in her 70s with renal cell carcinoma.

The chain employs TRBV6-1 and TRBJ1-1; D remains unclear. V lost 5 bases to trimming and J lost 1 base, with 8 bases between them. Looked up from germline, CDR1 is MNHNS and CDR2 is SASEGT. The CDR3 is 13 residues long. This CDR3 reads CASSSTRNTEAFF. The CDR3 region has the DNA TGTGCCAGCAGTTCCACAAGGAACACTGAAGCTTTCTTT.

This clone was detected only once. The genes are TRBV5-6 and TRBJ1-2; possible D gene TRBD1, 5 bases. The V gene lost 7 bases and the J gene lost 6 bases, with 19 bases spanning the gap. CDR1 is SGHDT and CDR2 is YYEEEE in the germline V gene. This CDR3 region has 14 residues. As DNA, the CDR3 is TGTGCCAGCGCCTGGATAGGGGTGGTAGATGGCTACACCTTC. Its translation is CASAWIGVVDGYTF.

This rearrangement joins TRBV6-1 to TRBJ1-2; tentatively, D is TRBD1 (5 bases). The CDR3 extends over 15 amino acids. The V gene's germline CDR1 is MNHNS and CDR2 SASEGT. V shed 1 base and J shed 1 base, with 10 bases lying between them. Written as DNA, the CDR3 is TGTGCCAGCAGTGAAGTCGGGGGGATTAACTATGGCTACACCTTC. Its protein is CASSEVGGINYGYTF.

The gene calls are TRBV12-5 and TRBJ1-1; D is uncertain. The CDR3 is 13 amino acids. V gave up 5 bases and J gave up 3 bases, with 10 bases separating them. CDR1 is LGHNT, CDR2 FRNRAP, per germline. CDR3 bases: TGTGCTAGTGGTCAAGATTCGGACACTGAAGCTTTCTTT. Translating gives CASGQDSDTEAFF.

The gene calls are TRBV2 and TRBJ1-2; TRBD1 might be the D (5 bases). Germline assignment: CDR1 SNHLY and CDR2 FYNNEI. The CDR3 sequence is 18 residues long. Trimming stripped 4 bases from V and 5 bases from J, with 26 bases between. In nucleotides, the CDR3 is TGTGCCAGCAGTGGGGTTGGGGGGAACCGCATTCGCGCATATGGCTACACCTTC. Its translation: CASSGVGGNRIRAYGYTF.

The chain joins TRBV7-3 to TRBJ2-7; 11 nucleotides line up with TRBD2. The length of the CDR3 is 14 residues. Germline V gene sequence: CDR1 SGHTA, CDR2 FQGTGA. J was trimmed by 4 bases and V by 4 bases; bases with no gene match: 3. CDR3 residues: CASSSSGGRYEQYF. The CDR3 DNA sequence: TGTGCCAGCAGCTCTAGCGGGGGGAGGTACGAGCAGTACTTC.

This clone was seen a few times. The chain is built from TRBV15 and TRBJ1-1; no definite D call. The CDR3 contains 13 residues. Germline V CDR1 and CDR2: LNHNV, YYDKDF (reference sequence). The germline V and J ends were trimmed by 0 bases and 1 base, with 3 bases remaining between them. CDR3 loop: CATSREANTEAFF. The CDR3 coding sequence is TGTGCCACCAGCAGAGAGGCGAACACTGAAGCTTTCTTT.

The V gene is TRBV15, the J gene TRBJ1-1; D remains unclear. V was shortened by 0 bases and J by 1 base, with 6 bases between the two germline ends. Germline CDR1 reads LNHNV; CDR2 reads YYDKDF (reference sequence). The CDR3 has 14 amino acids. CDR3 loop: CATSRELRNTEAFF. The CDR3, as DNA: TGTGCCACCAGCAGAGAGCTAAGGAACACTGAAGCTTTCTTT.

V is TRBV4-1 and J is TRBJ1-5, with D perhaps TRBD1 (5 bases). The length of the CDR3 is 15 residues. Germline-derived CDR1 and CDR2 are MGHRA and YSYEKL. Trimming removed 0 bases from V and 5 bases from J, with 11 bases in between. The CDR3 sequence is CASSQDPRVDQPQHF. In DNA, the CDR3 is TGCGCCAGCAGCCAAGATCCCAGGGTTGATCAGCCCCAGCATTTT.

The chain carries TRBV5-1 and TRBJ1-2, with D possibly TRBD1 on 5 matching bases. The germline gives CDR1 SGHRS, CDR2 YFSETQ. Trimming pared 0 bases from V and 7 bases from J, leaving 19 bases between. The CDR3 has 16 amino acids. The CDR3 DNA sequence: TGCGCCAGCAGCTTGGATGGGGCGGCCTTCGTGATTGGCTACACCTTC. This encodes CASSLDGAAFVIGYTF.

V gene TRBV9 combines with J gene TRBJ2-7, with D perhaps matching TRBD1 (6 bases). The CDR3 sequence is 14 residues long. CDR1 is SGDLS and CDR2 is YYNGEE in the germline V gene. V lost 3 bases and J lost 0, with 10 bases in between. CDR3 DNA sequence: TGTGCCAGCAGCGAGGACAGCAGCTCCTACGAGCAGTACTTC. This translates into CASSEDSSSYEQYF.

The V gene is TRBV7-2, the J gene TRBJ2-2; D remains unclear. The CDR3 loop spans 15 amino acids. V lost 1 base, J lost 4 bases, and 10 bases lay in between. CDR1 is SGHTA and CDR2 is FQGNSA in the germline V gene. The CDR3 DNA reads TGTGCCAGCAGCTTAGGGGTAGACGGCACCGGGGAGCTGTTTTTT. Translation gives CASSLGVDGTGELFF.

This clone was found a few times. A junction end diverges from the germline sequence, so it may reflect a read error. This sample includes further DNA sequences coding for the same CDR3. The rearrangement uses TRBV7-7 and TRBJ2-2; TRBD2 matches at 8 bases. Germline V gives CDR1 SSHAT, CDR2 FNYEAQ (reference sequence). The CDR3 consists of 13 residues. CDR3 protein: CASSLAGTGELFF. CDR3 DNA: TGTGCTAGCAGCTTAGCGGGGACCGGGGAGCTGTTTTTT.

This sequence joins TRBV4-2 and TRBJ1-2; perhaps TRBD1 as D (5 bases). CDR3 length equals 13 residues. V shed 0 bases and J shed 7 bases, with 9 bases lying between them. Per germline, CDR1 LGHNA and CDR2 YNFKEQ. CDR3 residues: CASSQDSGVGYTF. In DNA form, the CDR3 reads TGTGCCAGCAGCCAAGATTCGGGGGTTGGCTACACCTTC.

This clone showed up just once. The chain carries TRBV5-4 and TRBJ1-6; 9 nucleotides match TRBD1. The junction had 9 bases not matched to a gene; V was cut back by 4 bases and J by 7 bases. Germline CDR1 and CDR2: SGHNT and YYREEE (reference sequence). The CDR3 runs 16 residues. The CDR3 DNA reads as TGTGCCAGCAGCAAAGCTCCCGGGACAGGGAATTCACCCCTCCACTTT. This sequence encodes CASSKAPGTGNSPLHF. Drawing the rest from reference TRBV5-4 and TRBJ1-6, the complete variable domain is ETGVTQSPTHLIKTRGQQVTLRCSSQSGHNTVSWYQQALGQGPQFIFQYYREEENGRGNFPPRFSGLQFPNYSSELNVNALELDDSALYLCASSKAPGTGNSPLHFGNGTRLTVT.

The CDR3 nucleotides are TGTGCCAGCAGCGTAGGTCCTTTATTGAACACTGAAGCTTTCTTT. This encodes CASSVGPLLNTEAFF. This chain links TRBV9 with TRBJ1-1, with D unresolved. CDR1 and CDR2 from the germline V gene are SGDLS and YYNGEE. The CDR3 length is 15 residues. Deletions cut 0 bases from V and 0 bases from J, with 9 bases between.

The gene calls are TRBV19 and TRBJ1-4, with D perhaps TRBD1 (5 bases). The CDR3 runs 15 residues. Germline V gene lookup returns CDR1 LNHDA and CDR2 SQIVND (reference sequence). Trimming cost V 1 base and J 0 bases, with 6 bases left between them. The CDR3 bases are TGTGCCAGTAGTATAGGACAGTCAACTAATGAAAAACTGTTTTTT. Its translation: CASSIGQSTNEKLFF.

In this sample, this clone turned up once. The rearrangement links TRBV5-4 to TRBJ2-5; unclear D gene. Looked up from germline, CDR1 is SGHNT and CDR2 is YYREEE (reference sequence). V was cut by 1 base and J by 2 bases, with 3 bases left in between. The CDR3 length is 12 residues. Here the CDR3 DNA reads TGTGCCAGCAGCTTGCAACAAGAGACCCAGTACTTC. Translation gives CASSLQQETQYF. Supplemented by reference TRBV5-4 and TRBJ2-5, the full variable domain reads ETGVTQSPTHLIKTRGQQVTLRCSSQSGHNTVSWYQQALGQGPQFIFQYYREEENGRGNFPPRFSGLQFPNYSSELNVNALELDDSALYLCASSLQQETQYFGPGTRLLVL.

This chain links TRBV5-6 with TRBJ2-3; TRBD2 aligns across 9 bases. The CDR3 has 15 residues. V shed 2 bases, J shed 7 bases, and the junction held 8 bases outside the gene matches. Germline CDR1 SGHDT, CDR2 YYEEEE. This CDR3 is CASSLSLAGLHTQYF. As DNA, the CDR3 is TGTGCCAGCAGCTTAAGCCTAGCGGGGCTCCATACGCAGTATTTT.

This chain links TRBV7-9 with TRBJ1-5; D is unclear. The germline V gene encodes CDR1 SEHNR and CDR2 FQNEAQ (reference sequence). The CDR3 runs to 17 residues. The V and J ends lost 3 bases and 4 bases respectively, with 19 bases between them. CDR3 amino acids: CASSFGSGKLGNQPQHF. Here the CDR3 DNA reads TGTGCCAGCAGCTTCGGTTCAGGTAAATTAGGGAATCAGCCCCAGCATTTT. The whole variable domain, filled in from reference TRBV7-9 and TRBJ1-5, reads DTGVSQNPRHKITKRGQNVTFRCDPISEHNRLYWYRQTLGQGPEFLTYFQNEAQLEKSRLLSDRFSAERPKGSFSTLEIQRTEQGDSAMYLCASSFGSGKLGNQPQHFGDGTRLSIL.